One sample yielded the 23 T cell receptor beta chains listed below, sequenced in a study of cytotoxic CD8 clonotypes in ibrutinib-treated CLL (dated by TCRdb to about 2021). The library came from the immunoSEQ multiplex PCR assay. TCRdb carries this immuneACCESS record with in-frame sequences only. Its versions omit some clonotypes, under half of them owing to an unresolved V gene in the studies checked, with the rest unexplained. A total of roughly 30,000 clones appear in this sample, about 78% of them only once. Clones ranked in the top ten supply roughly 48% of the sample. The specimen was PBMCs, collected after 36 months of ibrutinib treatment. The receptor source for this set is a human donor with chronic lymphocytic leukemia.

This clone was recorded once. V is TRBV4-1 and J is TRBJ1-4; 10 bases agree with TRBD1. Germline lookup yields CDR1 MGHRA and CDR2 YSYEKL. J gave up 8 bases and V 5 bases, and 5 bases lay outside the gene matches. This CDR3 has 14 amino acids. CDR3 in amino acids: CASSLGQGGEKLFF. The CDR3 nucleotides are TGCGCCAGCAGCTTAGGACAGGGGGGGGAAAAACTGTTTTTT.

The chain links TRBV2 to TRBJ2-6, with 9 nucleotides matching TRBD1. The length of the CDR3 is 17 residues. Germline V gene sequence: CDR1 SNHLY, CDR2 FYNNEI. After removal of 7 bases from V and 2 bases from J, the junction contained 9 bases not matched to a gene. CDR3: CASTPGQGIPGANVLTF. DNA for the CDR3: TGTGCCAGCACCCCGGGACAGGGTATCCCTGGGGCCAACGTCCTGACTTTC.

V is TRBV5-1 and J is TRBJ2-1, with TRBD1 matching 7 bases. Germline V gene lookup returns CDR1 SGHRS and CDR2 YFSETQ. The CDR3 totals 15 residues. Trimming at V came to 4 bases and at J to 7 bases, leaving 11 bases not matched to a gene. CDR3 sequence reads: CASSGKGGLWNEQFF. DNA for the CDR3: TGCGCCAGCAGCGGGAAAGGGGGCTTGTGGAATGAGCAGTTCTTC.

As to this clone: The same CDR3 arises from other DNA sequences in this sample as well. The V gene is TRBV9, the J gene TRBJ2-3; D is undetermined. Germline values: CDR1 SGDLS, CDR2 YYNGEE. Trimming shortened V by 3 bases and J by 2 bases, and 4 bases separated the two germline ends. This CDR3 comprises 12 residues. The CDR3 DNA reads as TGTGCCAGCAGCGCAAACACAGATACGCAGTATTTT. Amino acid sequence: CASSANTDTQYF. Combining the CDR3 with reference TRBV9 and TRBJ2-3 gives the whole variable domain DSGVTQTPKHLITATGQRVTLRCSPRSGDLSVYWYQQSLDQGLQFLIQYYNGEERAKGNILERFSAQQFPDLHSELNLSSLELGDSALYFCASSANTDTQYFGPGTRLTVL.

The chain links TRBV12-5 to TRBJ1-2; the match to TRBD1 covers 10 bases. V was pared by 0 bases and J by 4 bases, with 5 bases of the junction left unmatched. The CDR3 has 16 amino acids. Germline V lookup: CDR1 LGHNT, CDR2 FRNRAP. The CDR3 DNA reads as TGTGCTAGTGGTTTGGTAAGGACAGGGGGAATCTATGGCTACACCTTC. Its protein product is CASGLVRTGGIYGYTF.

This chain joins TRBV5-1 and TRBJ2-1, with TRBD2 identical over 10 bases. The CDR3 runs to 15 residues. Germline V gene data show CDR1 as SGHRS and CDR2 as YFSETQ. Losses at the gene ends were 1 base for V and 9 bases for J; bases not matched to a gene: 7. The DNA for the CDR3 is TGCGCCAGCAGCTTGTGGAGCGGGGGGGCCGTTGAGCAGTTCTTC. Encoded protein: CASSLWSGGAVEQFF.

This chain uses TRBV5-5 with TRBJ2-3; TRBD2 matches at 12 bases. The V and J ends lost 3 bases and 0 bases, in that order; junction bases with no gene match: 5. Germline V gene sequence: CDR1 SGHKS, CDR2 YYEKEE (reference sequence). The CDR3 spans 17 residues. In DNA form, the CDR3 reads TGTGCCAGCAGCTCTAGCGGGGGGGCCCCAAGCACAGATACGCAGTATTTT. Its protein product is CASSSSGGAPSTDTQYF. Full variable domain (rest looked up from reference TRBV5-5 and TRBJ2-3): DAGVTQSPTHLIKTRGQQVTLRCSPISGHKSVSWYQQVLGQGPQFIFQYYEKEERGRGNFPDRFSARQFPNYSSELNVNALLLGDSALYLCASSSSGGAPSTDTQYFGPGTRLTVL.

V usage is TRBV4-2 and J usage is TRBJ2-3; 9 nucleotides agree with TRBD1. Unmatched junction bases numbered 7, after V lost 4 bases and J lost 5 bases. The CDR3 is 15 amino acids. CDR1 and CDR2 (germline): LGHNA, YNFKEQ. The CDR3 region is CASSLPGQGEDTQYF. The CDR3 region has the DNA TGTGCCAGCAGCCTCCCGGGACAGGGAGAAGATACGCAGTATTTT.

J is TRBJ2-5 and V is TRBV6-5; D uncertain. The germline CDR1 and CDR2 sequences are MNHEY and SVGAGI. The CDR3 is 11 amino acids. The V gene lost 6 bases and the J gene lost 5 bases, with 7 bases spanning the gap. The CDR3 DNA follows: TGTGCCAGCAGCCCGGACGAGACCCAGTACTTC. Protein: CASSPDETQYF.

In its sample, this clone was seen a few times. CDR3 residues: CASSTQGPNEQFF. CDR3 bases: TGTGCCAGCAGCACACAGGGACCCAATGAGCAGTTCTTC. This rearrangement joins TRBV11-2 to TRBJ2-1; tentative D call: TRBD1 (6 bases). V dropped 5 bases and J dropped 6 bases, with 11 bases sitting between them. This CDR3 comprises 13 residues. From germline, CDR1 is SGHAT and CDR2 FQNNGV.

The chain recombines TRBV5-5 with TRBJ2-5, with D possibly being TRBD1 (6 bases). V was cut by 4 bases and J by 5 bases, with 15 bases left in between. This CDR3 has 14 residues. The V gene's germline CDR1 is SGHKS and CDR2 YYEKEE (reference sequence). For the CDR3, the DNA is TGTGCCAGCAGCAACCTACAGGGCACGGAGACCCAGTACTTC. Its protein is CASSNLQGTETQYF.

V gene TRBV7-9 combines with J gene TRBJ1-6, with 7 bases matching TRBD1. Germline V lookup: CDR1 SEHNR, CDR2 FQNEAQ (reference sequence). V dropped 5 bases and J dropped 9; count of bases not matched to a gene: 7. The CDR3 covers 14 residues. The CDR3 region has the DNA TGTGCCAGCAGCATTGAACAGGGGCTTTCACCCCTCCACTTT. Amino acid sequence: CASSIEQGLSPLHF.

The chain uses TRBV11-2 and TRBJ1-6; 10 bases are shared with TRBD1. The germline V gene encodes CDR1 SGHAT and CDR2 FQNNGV. The CDR3 has 18 residues. The junction had 4 bases not matched to a gene; V was cut back by 2 bases and J by 0 bases. CDR3 loop: CASSLRGQGFSYNSPLHF. The CDR3 DNA is TGTGCCAGCAGCTTACGGGGACAGGGGTTCTCCTATAATTCACCCCTCCACTTT.

The chain uses TRBV19 and TRBJ1-5; the D is unclear. The CDR3 has 13 residues. Germline V gives CDR1 LNHDA, CDR2 SQIVND (reference sequence). Trimming removed 4 bases at V and 1 base at J, with 5 bases between. The CDR3: CASSRGSNQPQHF. CDR3 DNA sequence: TGTGCCAGTAGTAGGGGAAGCAATCAGCCCCAGCATTTT.

A few counts support this clone. J is TRBJ1-3 and V is TRBV6-6; D might be TRBD1 (5 bases). Deletions cut 2 bases from V and 4 bases from J, with 12 bases between. CDR3 size: 15 residues. Germline V gene data show CDR1 as MNHNY and CDR2 as SVGAGI (reference sequence). The CDR3 sequence: CASSYTGVGGNTIYF. CDR3 coding DNA: TGTGCCAGCAGTTACACGGGGGTGGGAGGAAACACCATATATTTT.

This clone was detected a few times. This rearrangement joins TRBV18 to TRBJ1-2; D remains ambiguous. Germline V gives CDR1 KGHSH, CDR2 LQKENI. V was clipped by 3 bases and J by 8 bases, with 13 bases between them. The CDR3 totals 13 residues. The CDR3 DNA follows: TGTGCCAGCTCACCTGAAATGGGCGACGGCTACACCTTC. Residues: CASSPEMGDGYTF. Full variable domain (missing parts from reference TRBV18 and TRBJ1-2): NAGVMQNPRHLVRRRGQEARLRCSPMKGHSHVYWYRQLPEEGLKFMVYLQKENIIDESGMPKERFSAEFPKEGPSILRIQQVVRGDSAAYFCASSPEMGDGYTFGSGTRLTVV.

The CDR3 DNA sequence: TGTGCCAGCTCACCACCTGGGGTGGCAGGGAATCAGCCCCAGCATTTT. Protein: CASSPPGVAGNQPQHF. The genes are TRBV18 and TRBJ1-5; tentative D call: TRBD1 (5 bases). The V end was cut by 0 bases, the J end by 4 bases, with 13 bases between. CDR1 KGHSH and CDR2 LQKENI come from the germline V gene. The CDR3 length is 16 residues. Using reference TRBV18 and TRBJ1-5 for the parts outside the CDR3, the full variable domain is NAGVMQNPRHLVRRRGQEARLRCSPMKGHSHVYWYRQLPEEGLKFMVYLQKENIIDESGMPKERFSAEFPKEGPSILRIQQVVRGDSAAYFCASSPPGVAGNQPQHFGDGTRLSIL.

The V call is TRBV19, the J call TRBJ1-2; 9 bases fit TRBD1. V was pared by 6 bases and J by 4 bases, with 12 bases of the junction left unmatched. The germline V gene encodes CDR1 LNHDA and CDR2 SQIVND (reference sequence). The CDR3 is 16 residues long. The CDR3 reads CASSPGQGLILYGYTF. In DNA form, the CDR3 reads TGTGCCAGTAGCCCCGGACAGGGGCTGATCCTCTATGGCTACACCTTC.

The V and J genes are TRBV6-1 and TRBJ1-1; the D gene is possibly TRBD1 (6 bases). Germline V gene data show CDR1 as MNHNS and CDR2 as SASEGT. Trimming cost V 5 bases and J 1 base, with 14 bases left between them. The CDR3 loop spans 15 amino acids. CDR3 sequence (DNA): TGTGCCAGCAGTCACTGGGGGGCGACGAACACTGAAGCTTTCTTT. Protein sequence: CASSHWGATNTEAFF.

The chain couples TRBV25-1 to TRBJ2-7; D gene uncertain. The CDR3 has 12 amino acids. Germline V CDR1 and CDR2: MGHDK, SYGVNS. Trimming pared 1 base from V and 7 bases from J, leaving 8 bases between. CDR3 nucleotide sequence: TGTGCCAGCAGTGAATCTCCCGGGGAGCAGTACTTC. Protein sequence: CASSESPGEQYF.

V is TRBV4-2 and J is TRBJ1-2, with 7 bases aligning to TRBD1. After removal of 0 bases from V and 5 bases from J, the junction contained 12 bases not matched to a gene. The CDR3 spans 17 residues. Germline loops: CDR1 LGHNA, CDR2 YNFKEQ. This chain's CDR3 is CASSQEQVPGGRYGYTF. The DNA of the CDR3 is TGTGCCAGCAGCCAAGAGCAGGTGCCAGGGGGGAGGTATGGCTACACCTTC.

This chain links TRBV19 with TRBJ2-3; unclear D gene. The ends were cut back, 2 bases at V and 0 bases at J, with 9 bases in the middle. Germline V gives CDR1 LNHDA, CDR2 SQIVND (reference sequence). CDR3 length: 15 residues. CDR3 in DNA: TGTGCCAGTAGTATACAGCCGGCTAGCACAGATACGCAGTATTTT. This codes for CASSIQPASTDTQYF.

This chain links TRBV4-1 with TRBJ1-2; no clear D. The length of the CDR3 is 15 residues. Trimming stripped 1 base from V and 2 bases from J, with 11 bases between. Per germline, CDR1 MGHRA and CDR2 YSYEKL. CDR3 in amino acids: CASSQVVGSNYGYTF. The CDR3 coding sequence is TGCGCCAGCAGCCAAGTGGTCGGATCAAACTATGGCTACACCTTC.